The entry that follows covers one T cell receptor beta chain sequence. This record comes from a study of blood T cell repertoires in COVID-19. Sequenced by immunoSEQ multiplex PCR; TCRdb stores in-frame clones only, minus some. This table holds about 270,000 clones, roughly 90% found once. Specimen: PBMCs or T cells enriched from blood (not recorded which). The TCR originated in a man between 35 and 55 years old who had been exposed to COVID-19.

The CDR3: CSVDRGGGEKLFF. The CDR3, as DNA: TGCAGCGTTGACAGGGGAGGGGGTGAAAAACTGTTTTTT. V gene TRBV29-1 combines with J gene TRBJ1-4, with D possibly being TRBD1 (6 bases). This CDR3 comprises 13 residues. CDR1 SQVTM and CDR2 ANQGSEA come from the germline V gene. The V end lost 3 bases, the J end lost 7 bases, and 12 bases lay between the germline ends.